These 21 T cell receptor beta chains were all obtained from the same sample, sequenced in a study of T cell responses to AZD1222 COVID-19 vaccine. Profiled with immunoSEQ multiplex PCR; TCRdb holds only in-frame clones, not every one. The table has some 140,000 clones, more than 85% seen once. The sample was peripheral blood, taken on day 0 of AZD1222 vaccination. These receptors originate from an adult in good health.

The chain joins TRBV9 to TRBJ1-3; no clear D. CDR3 length equals 15 residues. Germline-derived CDR1 and CDR2 are SGDLS and YYNGEE. The V gene lost 3 bases and the J gene lost 3 bases, with 13 bases spanning the gap. CDR3 sequence: CASSGSLGVGNTIYF. The DNA of the CDR3 is TGTGCCAGCAGCGGATCCCTCGGGGTTGGAAACACCATATATTTT. Complete variable domain (other parts from reference TRBV9 and TRBJ1-3): DSGVTQTPKHLITATGQRVTLRCSPRSGDLSVYWYQQSLDQGLQFLIQYYNGEERAKGNILERFSAQQFPDLHSELNLSSLELGDSALYFCASSGSLGVGNTIYFGEGSWLTVV.

The CDR3 coding sequence is TGTGCCAGCAGTACACCCTACAATGAGCAGTTCTTC. This encodes CASSTPYNEQFF. This sequence joins TRBV11-3 and TRBJ2-1; no definite D call. Deletions cut 6 bases from V and 2 bases from J, with 5 bases between. This CDR3 has 12 amino acids. Germline CDR1 SGHNT, CDR2 YENEEA. Based on the CDR3 plus reference TRBV11-3 and TRBJ2-1, the full variable domain is EAGVVQSPRYKIIEKKQPVAFWCNPISGHNTLYWYLQNLGQGPELLIRYENEEAVDDSQLPKDRFSAERLKGVDSTLKIQPAELGDSAVYLCASSTPYNEQFFGPGTRLTVL.

The sample holds one count of this clone. The chain employs TRBV4-1 and TRBJ2-1; tentatively, D is TRBD2 (6 bases). There are 16 residues in the CDR3. The V and J ends lost 1 base and 4 bases respectively, with 14 bases between them. Germline V gives CDR1 MGHRA, CDR2 YSYEKL. The CDR3 is CASSQVGRDRYNEQFF. Written as DNA, the CDR3 is TGCGCCAGCAGCCAAGTGGGGCGGGACCGATACAATGAGCAGTTCTTC.

The chain has TRBV3-1 (or the pseudogene TRBV3-2) and TRBJ1-1; D is possibly TRBD1 (5 bases). The CDR3 length is 14 residues. Germline lookup yields CDR1 LGHDT and CDR2 YNNKEL (reference sequence). V was pared by 7 bases and J by 0 bases, with 12 bases between. CDR3 residues: CASNLGGMNTEAFF. CDR3 nucleotides: TGTGCCAGCAACCTGGGGGGAATGAACACTGAAGCTTTCTTT.

The V gene is TRBV4-3, the J gene TRBJ2-7; weak D call: TRBD2 (5 bases). V was cut by 1 base and J by 6 bases, with 13 bases left in between. Germline CDR1 reads LGHNA; CDR2 reads YSLEER. This CDR3 spans 14 amino acids. Here the CDR3 DNA reads TGCGCCAGCAGCCAAGCAGCGGCAGGCGCCGAGCAGTACTTC. Translation: CASSQAAAGAEQYF.

The V and J genes are TRBV2 and TRBJ1-4; a possible D gene is TRBD1 (5 bases). Germline CDR1 SNHLY, CDR2 FYNNEI. The length of the CDR3 is 15 residues. The V gene lost 7 bases and the J gene lost 8 bases, with 20 bases spanning the gap. CDR3 sequence: CASNLVGGREEKLFF. CDR3 coding DNA: TGTGCCAGCAACCTAGTTGGGGGTCGCGAAGAAAAACTGTTTTTT.

The J gene is TRBJ2-5, the V gene TRBV2, with 8 bases identical to TRBD1. CDR3 length: 14 residues. Germline V CDR1 and CDR2: SNHLY, FYNNEI. The ends lost 4 bases at V and 5 bases at J; junction bases unmatched: 6. As DNA, the CDR3 is TGTGCCAGCAGTGCGGGACAGGTGACGGAGACCCAGTACTTC. It translates to CASSAGQVTETQYF. Based on the CDR3 plus reference TRBV2 and TRBJ2-5, the full variable domain is EPEVTQTPSHQVTQMGQEVILRCVPISNHLYFYWYRQILGQKVEFLVSFYNNEISEKSEIFDDQFSVERPDGSNFTLKIRSTKLEDSAMYFCASSAGQVTETQYFGPGTRLLVL.

This chain connects TRBV9 to TRBJ2-5; TRBD2 matches at 10 bases. The ends lost 0 bases at V and 1 base at J; junction bases unmatched: 6. The V gene's germline CDR1 is SGDLS and CDR2 YYNGEE. The CDR3 is 17 residues long. The CDR3, as DNA: TGTGCCAGCAGCGTAGTTGATAGCGGGAGGCCCCAAGAGACCCAGTACTTC. It is translated as CASSVVDSGRPQETQYF.

The CDR3 reads CASSLRGTGSYEQYF. DNA for the CDR3: TGTGCCAGCAGTTTAAGGGGCACGGGCTCCTACGAGCAGTACTTC. The chain has TRBV27 and TRBJ2-7; a possible D gene is TRBD1 (5 bases). Germline V CDR1 and CDR2: MNHEY, SMNVEV (reference sequence). The CDR3 sequence is 15 residues long. Trimming stripped 2 bases from V and 0 bases from J, with 11 bases between.

This chain joins TRBV11-3 and TRBJ1-4; D call uncertain. CDR3 length: 11 residues. Trimming left V 1 base short and J 7 bases short, with 1 base between. Germline CDR1 and CDR2: SGHNT and YENEEA. CDR3 sequence (DNA): TGTGCCAGCAGCTTAGGTGAAAAACTGTTTTTT. Translated, it gives CASSLGEKLFF.

The chain links TRBV28 to TRBJ1-5; no clear D gene. V was trimmed by 2 bases and J by 3 bases, leaving 11 bases between them. The CDR3 covers 15 residues. CDR1 MDHEN and CDR2 SYDVKM come from the germline V gene. Here the CDR3 reads CASSLTSFANQPQHF. The CDR3 nucleotides are TGTGCCAGCAGTTTAACGTCTTTTGCCAATCAGCCCCAGCATTTT.

This chain connects TRBV5-1 to TRBJ1-6; D gene unclear. This CDR3 spans 15 amino acids. Germline CDR1 SGHRS, CDR2 YFSETQ. The germline V and J ends were trimmed by 0 bases and 9 bases, with 13 bases remaining between them. The CDR3: CASSLEFAGFSPLHF. The CDR3 region has the DNA TGCGCCAGCAGCTTGGAGTTCGCTGGGTTTTCACCCCTCCACTTT. The complete variable domain, with remaining parts taken from reference TRBV5-1 and TRBJ1-6, reads KAGVTQTPRYLIKTRGQQVTLSCSPISGHRSVSWYQQTPGQGLQFLFEYFSETQRNKGNFPGRFSGRQFSNSRSEMNVSTLELGDSALYLCASSLEFAGFSPLHFGNGTRLTVT.

A single count supports this clone. Here the CDR3 DNA reads TGTGCCAGCAGCCAAAACGGGGGCATGAACACTGAAGCTTTCTTT. The encoded protein is CASSQNGGMNTEAFF. V and J are TRBV14 and TRBJ1-1; a weak D match, TRBD1 (6 bases). V shed 2 bases and J shed 0 bases, with 10 bases lying between them. This CDR3 comprises 15 residues. Germline V gene data show CDR1 as SGHDN and CDR2 as FVKESK.

The rearrangement joins TRBV6-2 or TRBV6-3 to TRBJ2-5, with 9 bases fitting TRBD2. CDR1 is MNHEY and CDR2 is SVGEGT in the germline V gene. This CDR3 is 15 amino acids long. After removal of 6 bases from V and 5 bases from J, the junction contained 10 bases not matched to a gene. CDR3 loop: CASSKWGSGSETQYF. DNA of the CDR3: TGTGCCAGCAGCAAGTGGGGTAGCGGGAGCGAGACCCAGTACTTC.

The chain employs TRBV24-1 and TRBJ1-2, with D unresolved. Germline V gene data show CDR1 as KGHDR and CDR2 as SFDVKD. There are 12 residues in the CDR3. V was cut by 5 bases and J by 7 bases, with 10 bases left in between. The CDR3 DNA sequence: TGTGCCACCAGTGGAAGAGACTCTGGCTACACCTTC. Its protein product is CATSGRDSGYTF.

The chain joins TRBV5-6 to TRBJ1-1; D is possibly TRBD1 (5 bases). Germline assignment: CDR1 SGHDT and CDR2 YYEEEE. The germline V and J ends were trimmed by 9 bases and 5 bases, with 17 bases remaining between them. CDR3 size: 13 residues. Here the CDR3 reads CATSRVGDTEAFF. CDR3 coding DNA: TGTGCCACCTCCCGCGTGGGGGATACTGAAGCTTTCTTT.

V and J are TRBV3-1 (or the pseudogene TRBV3-2) and TRBJ2-5, with D unresolved. V lost 3 bases to trimming and J lost 5 bases, with 13 bases between them. The CDR3 has 14 amino acids. Germline CDR1 LGHDT, CDR2 YNNKEL (reference sequence). Here the CDR3 reads CASSQNTGLETQYF. In DNA, the CDR3 is TGTGCCAGCAGCCAGAACACGGGTTTGGAGACCCAGTACTTC.

The chain couples TRBV9 to TRBJ1-6; maybe TRBD1 (5 bases). In germline, CDR1 is SGDLS, CDR2 YYNGEE. The CDR3 has 16 residues. V was clipped by 3 bases and J by 0 bases, with 10 bases between them. The CDR3: CASSATVYSYNSPLHF. CDR3 DNA sequence: TGTGCCAGCAGCGCGACAGTTTACTCCTATAATTCACCCCTCCACTTT.

The V gene is TRBV6-2 or TRBV6-3, the J gene TRBJ2-3; TRBD2 matches 9 bases. The CDR3 loop spans 16 amino acids. The V gene's germline CDR1 is MNHEY and CDR2 SVGEGT. With V trimmed by 5 bases and J by 3 bases, 9 bases remained unmatched. CDR3 nucleotides: TGTGCCAGCAGTCCAGCGAGGACTAGCGAGACAGATACGCAGTATTTT. Protein: CASSPARTSETDTQYF.

This chain connects TRBV4-1 to TRBJ2-5; no clear D gene. Between the trimmed V and J ends, which lost 1 base and 2 bases, there was a span of 11 bases. Per germline, CDR1 MGHRA and CDR2 YSYEKL. CDR3 length: 15 amino acids. CDR3 in DNA: TGCGCCAGCAGCCAAGTGGGTTCGGTACAAGAGACCCAGTACTTC. Its translation is CASSQVGSVQETQYF.

The chain combines TRBV19 with TRBJ1-5; TRBD1 agrees at 7 bases. V dropped 8 bases and J dropped 2; count of bases not matched to a gene: 9. The germline V gene encodes CDR1 LNHDA and CDR2 SQIVND (reference sequence). The CDR3 loop spans 15 amino acids. Here the CDR3 DNA reads TGTGCCAGTGGCCCTATCAGGGGGGGCAATCAGCCCCAGCATTTT. This sequence encodes CASGPIRGGNQPQHF.